This T cell receptor (beta chain) appears in the sequencing data of a study of PD-1 blockade in mismatch repair-deficient tumors. As regards this clone: The antigen remains undetermined.

All patients were mismatch repair deficient, assessed by either PCR or immunohistochemistry. The TCR-sequenced patients were three responders to pembrolizumab. General study results and limits: Rapid post-treatment expansion, then contraction, generally preceding radiologic response, marked tumor-resident clones.

CDR1 is SGHRS and CDR2 is YFSETQ in the germline V gene. The CDR3 length is 13 residues. V shed 3 bases and J shed 6 bases, with 9 bases lying between them. Using immunoSEQ multiplex PCR, the repertoire was profiled, and TCRdb retains in-frame clones only, with some absent. The sample includes more than 85,000 clones, 82% of them seen just once. The V call is TRBV5-1, the J call TRBJ2-2, with D possibly matching TRBD1 (5 bases). This sequence was found in an adult with mismatch repair-deficient cancer. The sample was peripheral blood, taken about eight months after starting pembrolizumab. The DNA of the CDR3 is TGCGCCAGCAGCTCGGACATTTCCGGGGAGCTGTTTTTT. Translated, it gives CASSSDISGELFF.